The table lists the clone carrying this TCR beta chain with a few counts. Its antigen is as yet unknown. Arm-PCR of CDR3 regions and iRepertoire HTBI primers were used to build TCR beta libraries. TCRdb itself ran the multiplex PCR reads through MiXCR, one entry per CDR3 protein. The table lists 350,000 to 500,000 distinct CDR3 sequences, roughly a fifth of them singletons. This record belongs to a study of regulatory T cells in long-lasting Graves disease. Study-wide points: Under persistent disease, TRBV28, TRBJ1-2 and TRBJ2-5 were used preferentially.

From germline, CDR1 is ENHRY and CDR2 SYGVKD. V gave up 11 bases and J gave up 1 base; unmatched junction bases: 5. CDR3 length equals 14 residues. Time point indicated: persistent/refractory GD, antithyroid drugs over 5 years with positive TRAb. Scientists built the TCR library using RNA that was extracted from PBMCs. EDTA tubes held roughly 8.1 milliliters of peripheral blood from each patient. The chain recombines TRBV10-3 with TRBJ2-2, with TRBD1 identical over 9 bases. The receptor was isolated from a female donor with Graves disease. This sample comprised peripheral blood mononuclear cells (PBMCs), obtained when the disease was refractory, from a patient treated with antithyroid drugs. In DNA form, the CDR3 reads TGTGCCTCCCAGGGACAGGGGAACACCGGGGAGCTGTTTTTT. It translates to CASQGQGNTGELFF.